Below are 10 T cell receptor beta chains sequenced from a single sample in a study of circulating CD8 cells and anti-PD-1 response in melanoma. Using about 15 ng of total RNA, TCR libraries were made with the QIAseq Immune Repertoire TCR panel. Each CDR3 protein gets one entry after TCRdb re-called the reads with MiXCR. The data show about 2,000 distinct CDR3 sequences, roughly 8% seen once. Live CD3+CD8+TCRalphabeta+ cells were sorted into four subsets by PD-1 and/or TIGIT. This material consisted of CD8+ T cells from PBMCs, taken at baseline or after one month of anti-PD-1 therapy (not recorded which). Receptors were obtained from a human donor with melanoma.

This clonotype ranks as medium-sized. The V gene is TRBV2, the J gene TRBJ2-7, with 9 bases fitting TRBD1. V shed 9 bases and J 3 bases; nucleotides not matched to a gene: 3. The CDR3 extends over 12 amino acids. CDR1 and CDR2 (germline): SNHLY, FYNNEI. CDR3 protein: CARGDRDYEQYF. The CDR3, as DNA: TGTGCCAGAGGGGACAGGGACTACGAGCAGTACTTC. The complete variable domain, with remaining parts taken from reference TRBV2 and TRBJ2-7, reads EPEVTQTPSHQVTQMGQEVILRCVPISNHLYFYWYRQILGQKVEFLVSFYNNEISEKSEIFDDQFSVERPDGSNFTLKIRSTKLEDSAMYFCARGDRDYEQYFGPGTRLTVT.

Within the sample, this clonotype is medium-sized. The chain carries TRBV14 and TRBJ2-7, with 8 positions matching TRBD1. Trimming at V came to 4 bases and at J to 1 base, leaving 6 bases not matched to a gene. This CDR3 has 15 residues. Germline V lookup: CDR1 SGHDN, CDR2 FVKESK. CDR3 loop: CASSPWDRSSYEQYF. DNA for the CDR3: TGTGCCAGCAGCCCCTGGGACAGGTCGTCCTACGAGCAGTACTTC.

Only a few counts were recorded for this clonotype. V gene TRBV29-1 combines with J gene TRBJ1-2, with D possibly matching TRBD1 (5 bases). The CDR3 extends over 15 amino acids. Looked up from germline, CDR1 is SQVTM and CDR2 is ANQGSEA. V was cut by 0 bases and J by 8 bases, with 19 bases left in between. CDR3 region: CSVEEPTESVSGYTF. In DNA, the CDR3 is TGCAGCGTTGAAGAACCGACAGAGAGTGTTTCCGGCTACACCTTC.

This clonotype is labeled as large. The genes are TRBV5-5 and TRBJ2-7; 10 nucleotides line up with TRBD1. Germline V gene sequence: CDR1 SGHKS, CDR2 YYEKEE (reference sequence). The CDR3 length is 14 residues. J gave up 3 bases and V 4 bases, and 4 bases lay outside the gene matches. DNA for the CDR3: TGTGCCAGCAGCCAACGGACAGGGGGCTACGAGCAGTACTTC. Residues: CASSQRTGGYEQYF.

This clonotype was seen only a few times. This chain joins TRBV13 and TRBJ2-7; 10 nucleotides agree with TRBD2. V shed 5 bases and J 4 bases; nucleotides not matched to a gene: 8. CDR1 PRHDT and CDR2 FYEKMQ come from the germline V gene (reference sequence). This CDR3 is 15 amino acids long. The CDR3, as DNA: TGTGCCAGCAGCATCCCTAGCGGGAGAGGTTACGAGCAGTACTTC. Its translation: CASSIPSGRGYEQYF.

In its sample, this clonotype is medium-sized (0.01 to 0.1%). The gene calls are TRBV29-1 and TRBJ2-7, with 10 bases identical to TRBD1. This CDR3 is 14 amino acids long. Germline-derived CDR1 and CDR2 are SQVTM and ANQGSEA. With 4 bases clipped from V and 6 bases from J, the junction kept 9 bases outside the gene matches. For the CDR3, the DNA is TGCAGCGTTGCTGGGGGACAGGGGAATGTCGAGCAGTACTTC. Translation: CSVAGGQGNVEQYF.

This clonotype is labeled medium-sized. This rearrangement joins TRBV28 to TRBJ2-1; D might be TRBD1 or TRBD2, each matching 5 bases. The V and J ends lost 6 bases and 5 bases respectively, with 20 bases between them. Germline-derived CDR1 and CDR2 are MDHEN and SYDVKM. There are 16 residues in the CDR3. The CDR3 DNA reads as TGTGCCAGCAGCGCGGATATGGGGGAAGTGGACAATGAGCAGTTCTTC. This sequence encodes CASSADMGEVDNEQFF. Using reference TRBV28 and TRBJ2-1 for the parts outside the CDR3, the full variable domain is DVKVTQSSRYLVKRTGEKVFLECVQDMDHENMFWYRQDPGLGLRLIYFSYDVKMKEKGDIPEGYSVSREKKERFSLILESASTNQTSMYLCASSADMGEVDNEQFFGPGTRLTVL.

This clonotype is categorized as large (0.1 to 1%). J is TRBJ1-1 and V is TRBV28, with D uncertain. The CDR3 consists of 15 residues. The V end was cut by 2 bases, the J end by 0 bases, with 10 bases between. Germline V gives CDR1 MDHEN, CDR2 SYDVKM. CDR3 residues: CASSLEVRLNTEAFF. The CDR3 nucleotides are TGTGCCAGCAGTTTAGAGGTCAGGCTGAACACTGAAGCTTTCTTT. Full variable domain (missing parts from reference TRBV28 and TRBJ1-1): DVKVTQSSRYLVKRTGEKVFLECVQDMDHENMFWYRQDPGLGLRLIYFSYDVKMKEKGDIPEGYSVSREKKERFSLILESASTNQTSMYLCASSLEVRLNTEAFFGQGTRLTVV.

This clonotype is judged medium-sized (0.01 to 0.1%). The chain combines TRBV27 with TRBJ2-7; no definite D call. Looked up from germline, CDR1 is MNHEY and CDR2 is SMNVEV (reference sequence). Deletions cut 2 bases from V and 6 bases from J, with 5 bases between. The CDR3 has 11 residues. The CDR3, as DNA: TGTGCCAGCAGTTTAGGGTTCGAGCAGTACTTC. It encodes CASSLGFEQYF.

This chain connects TRBV24-1 to TRBJ2-3; maybe TRBD2 (7 bases). V lost 6 bases, J lost 3 bases, and 15 bases lay in between. The CDR3 runs 15 residues. In germline, CDR1 is KGHDR, CDR2 SFDVKD. The CDR3 reads CATSMAEGGTDTQYF. CDR3 bases: TGTGCCACCAGTATGGCAGAGGGGGGGACAGATACGCAGTATTTT.